This is a list of T cell receptor beta chains from one sample in a study of response to subunit inactivated influenza vaccine. TCRdb re-called the RT-PCR reads through MiXCR, storing one row per CDR3 protein. The sample lists roughly 500,000 distinct CDR3 sequences; less than 25% were seen once. The data also belong to a second study, concerning T cells expressing NK-cell markers.

The specimen comprised CD4+ T cells sorted from PBMCs, sampled roughly 12 days after vaccination. All receptors come from a man aged 50 to 59 who received an inactivated influenza vaccine. CDR3s include the opening cysteine and the closing phenylalanine or tryptophan. Each record gives: D gene, J gene, V gene, clone size, CDR3 protein, CDR3 DNA. A D gene is named only where the DNA matches it firmly. Clone size, where shown, is once, few, many, or a class for clones that have expanded.

>.|TRBJ2-7|TRBV28|.
CASSLLGASAYEQYF
TGTGCCAGCAGTTTATTAGGGGCCTCAGCCTACGAGCAGTACTTC
>.|TRBJ1-1|TRBV29-1|few
CSVEKNPPNTEAFF
TGCAGCGTTGAAAAAAACCCCCCGAACACTGAAGCTTTCTTT
>.|TRBJ2-4|TRBV7-2|few
CASSSGTTKNIQYF
TGTGCCAGCAGCTCCGGGACCACCAAAAACATTCAGTACTTC
>.|TRBJ2-7|TRBV20-1|few
CSARDTGPQYF
TGCAGTGCTAGAGATACGGGGCCGCAGTACTTC
>.|TRBJ2-5|TRBV12-3/TRBV12-4|.
CASSLSGSGQETQYF
TGTGCCAGCAGTTTGAGTGGTAGCGGCCAAGAGACCCAGTACTTC
>TRBD1|TRBJ1-6|TRBV12-3/TRBV12-4|few
CASSPRQGWGSPLHF
TGTGCCAGCAGTCCTCGACAGGGTTGGGGCTCACCCCTCCACTTT
>.|TRBJ2-5|TRBV9|few
CASSVRPGLTGTQYF
TGTGCCAGCAGCGTTAGACCAGGGCTAACGGGGACCCAGTACTTC
>TRBD2|TRBJ2-1|TRBV5-1|many
CASTKGLAPLRSSYNEQFF
TGCGCCAGCACCAAAGGACTAGCACCTTTAAGGAGCTCCTACAATGAGCAGTTCTTC
>.|TRBJ2-1|TRBV2|.
CASSESRGGNEQFF
TGTGCCAGCAGTGAGTCGAGGGGAGGCAATGAGCAGTTCTTC
>.|TRBJ2-1|TRBV6-2/TRBV6-3|few
CASSYHDNEQFF
TGTGCCAGCAGTTACCACGACAATGAGCAGTTCTTC
>.|TRBJ1-2|TRBV10-3|few
CAIRGDSYYGYTF
TGTGCCATCAGGGGCGATAGTTACTATGGCTACACCTTC
>.|TRBJ2-1|TRBV3-1|.
CASSQDNVRGHEQFF
TGTGCCAGCAGCCAAGATAATGTTCGGGGACATGAGCAGTTCTTC
>.|TRBJ1-2|TRBV25-1|few
CASSEYEGTSNYGYTF
TGTGCCAGCAGTGAATACGAGGGTACATCTAACTATGGCTACACCTTC
>.|TRBJ1-5|TRBV6-1|few
CASSELSSASNQPQHF
TGTGCCAGCAGTGAACTATCCTCGGCAAGCAATCAGCCCCAGCATTTT
>.|TRBJ1-5|TRBV6-2/TRBV6-3|.
CASKPTWGTSNQPQHF
TGTGCCAGCAAACCCACTTGGGGTACCAGCAATCAGCCCCAGCATTTT
>TRBD2|TRBJ2-2|TRBV29-1|few
CSVEGTSGWNTGELFF
TGCAGCGTTGAAGGGACTAGCGGGTGGAACACCGGGGAGCTGTTTTTT
>.|TRBJ2-3|TRBV5-1|.
CASSSLVDSTDTQYF
TGCGCCAGCAGCTCCCTGGTTGATAGCACAGATACGCAGTATTTT
>TRBD1|TRBJ2-7|TRBV10-3|.
CAIRLQIPGTGIYEQYF
TGTGCCATCAGGCTCCAAATTCCCGGGACAGGGATTTACGAGCAGTACTTC
>.|TRBJ1-1|TRBV20-1|few
CSAPRGTAGTEAFF
TGCAGTGCCCCCCGGGGCACAGCGGGCACTGAAGCTTTCTTT
>.|TRBJ2-7|TRBV6-2/TRBV6-3|.
CASIPAGSYEQYF
TGTGCCAGCATTCCCGCTGGGTCCTACGAGCAGTACTTC
>TRBD2|TRBJ2-3|TRBV10-3|few
CAIMLGLVHRRDTQYF
TGTGCCATCATGCTCGGACTAGTCCATCGACGGGATACGCAGTATTTT
>TRBD2|TRBJ2-5|TRBV10-3|.
CAISESLAGGLETQYF
TGTGCCATCAGTGAGTCGTTAGCGGGAGGGCTAGAGACCCAGTACTTC
>.|TRBJ2-7|TRBV15|.
CATSRDGGPGVSYEQYF
TGTGCCACCAGCAGAGATGGCGGGCCCGGCGTCTCCTACGAGCAGTACTTC
>TRBD1|TRBJ2-1|TRBV5-1|.
CASNPGGTGYNEQFF
TGCGCCAGCAACCCAGGGGGAACAGGGTACAATGAGCAGTTCTTC
>.|TRBJ1-1|TRBV14|.
CASSQLGSKAFF
TGTGCCAGCAGCCAATTGGGGTCGAAAGCTTTCTTT
>.|TRBJ2-3|TRBV7-2|few
CASSLDYTDTQYF
TGTGCCAGCAGCTTAGACTACACAGATACGCAGTATTTT
>TRBD2|TRBJ2-3|TRBV3-1|.
CASSPVAGGPDTQYF
TGTGCCAGCAGCCCTGTGGCGGGAGGACCAGATACGCAGTATTTT
>.|TRBJ1-5|TRBV29-1|.
CSVAGNSNQPQHF
TGCAGCGTTGCAGGGAATAGCAATCAGCCCCAGCATTTT
>.|TRBJ2-7|TRBV28|.
CASSWDGGSYEQYF
TGTGCCAGCAGTTGGGACGGAGGCTCCTACGAGCAGTACTTC
>.|TRBJ1-2|TRBV29-1|.
CSVEDRDHGYGYTF
TGCAGCGTTGAAGACCGGGACCACGGCTATGGCTACACCTTC
>.|TRBJ1-2|TRBV20-1|.
CSASSMAGQDYGYTF
TGCAGTGCTAGCAGTATGGCAGGGCAAGACTATGGCTACACCTTC
>.|TRBJ1-2|TRBV4-2|few
CASSQGLGTNYGYTF
TGTGCCAGCAGCCAAGGGCTGGGGACTAACTATGGCTACACCTTC
>.|TRBJ2-7|TRBV28|.
CASSLGRAGANEQYF
TGTGCCAGCAGTTTAGGCAGGGCAGGGGCGAACGAGCAGTACTTC
>.|TRBJ2-5|TRBV20-1|.
CSASRTTQETQYF
TGCAGTGCTAGCCGAACAACCCAAGAGACCCAGTACTTC
>.|TRBJ2-5|TRBV20-1|few
CSAIRRETQYF
TGCAGTGCTATCAGGAGGGAGACCCAGTACTTC
>.|TRBJ1-5|TRBV15|.
CATSLDTNSNQPQHF
TGTGCCACCAGCCTGGACACAAATAGCAATCAGCCCCAGCATTTT
>TRBD2|TRBJ2-1|TRBV24-1|.
CATRGLAGNNEQFF
TGTGCCACCAGGGGACTAGCGGGAAACAATGAGCAGTTCTTC
>.|TRBJ2-2|TRBV20-1|.
CSATPRGGAAGELFF
TGCAGTGCTACACCCAGAGGTGGGGCCGCCGGGGAGCTGTTTTTT
>.|TRBJ2-1|TRBV5-1|few
CASSLEGTPAGEQFF
TGCGCCAGCAGCTTGGAAGGGACTCCGGCTGGTGAGCAGTTCTTC
>TRBD1|TRBJ2-5|TRBV10-3|few
CAISSGQGIETQYF
TGTGCCATATCTTCTGGACAGGGGATTGAGACCCAGTACTTC
>.|TRBJ2-7|TRBV29-1|many
CSVEQEFGQYF
TGCAGCGTTGAACAGGAGTTTGGCCAATACTTC
>TRBD2|TRBJ2-1|TRBV6-2/TRBV6-3|.
CASSYSQREIGNEQFF
TGTGCCAGCAGTTACTCGCAGCGGGAGATAGGCAATGAGCAGTTCTTC
>.|TRBJ2-1|TRBV4-3|.
CASSQDPGRYNEQFF
TGCGCCAGCAGCCAAGACCCGGGACGCTACAATGAGCAGTTCTTC
>TRBD1|TRBJ1-6|TRBV12-3/TRBV12-4|few
CASSHGQGANNNSPLHF
TGTGCCAGCAGCCACGGACAGGGGGCGAATAATAATTCACCCCTCCACTTT
>.|TRBJ1-1|TRBV2|.
CASSADSLRFGTEAFF
TGTGCCAGCAGTGCGGACAGCCTTCGTTTCGGAACTGAAGCTTTCTTT
>.|TRBJ2-1|TRBV27|few
CASRLNSYLTYNEQFF
TGTGCCAGCAGATTAAATAGCTACCTAACCTACAATGAGCAGTTCTTC
>.|TRBJ2-5|TRBV6-2/TRBV6-3|few
CASSVPETQYF
TGTGCCAGCAGCGTACCGGAGACCCAGTACTTC
>.|TRBJ2-7|TRBV7-2|many
CASSLQVFDEQYF
TGTGCCAGCAGCCTACAGGTTTTCGACGAGCAGTACTTC
>.|TRBJ2-3|TRBV6-2/TRBV6-3|.
CASSPVWGRDTQYF
TGTGCCAGCAGCCCCGTTTGGGGCCGCGATACGCAGTATTTT
>TRBD1|TRBJ2-3|TRBV6-5|few
CASSSAGTGVDTQYF
TGTGCCAGCAGTTCCGCCGGGACAGGGGTAGATACGCAGTATTTT
>.|TRBJ2-6|TRBV3-1|once
CASSQGLTVSGANVLTF
TGTGCCAGCAGCCAAGGATTGACAGTCTCTGGGGCCAACGTCCTGACTTTC
>TRBD1|TRBJ1-4|TRBV27|once
CASSPRTGVNEKLFF
TGTGCCAGCAGTCCACGGACAGGGGTAAATGAAAAACTGTTTTTT